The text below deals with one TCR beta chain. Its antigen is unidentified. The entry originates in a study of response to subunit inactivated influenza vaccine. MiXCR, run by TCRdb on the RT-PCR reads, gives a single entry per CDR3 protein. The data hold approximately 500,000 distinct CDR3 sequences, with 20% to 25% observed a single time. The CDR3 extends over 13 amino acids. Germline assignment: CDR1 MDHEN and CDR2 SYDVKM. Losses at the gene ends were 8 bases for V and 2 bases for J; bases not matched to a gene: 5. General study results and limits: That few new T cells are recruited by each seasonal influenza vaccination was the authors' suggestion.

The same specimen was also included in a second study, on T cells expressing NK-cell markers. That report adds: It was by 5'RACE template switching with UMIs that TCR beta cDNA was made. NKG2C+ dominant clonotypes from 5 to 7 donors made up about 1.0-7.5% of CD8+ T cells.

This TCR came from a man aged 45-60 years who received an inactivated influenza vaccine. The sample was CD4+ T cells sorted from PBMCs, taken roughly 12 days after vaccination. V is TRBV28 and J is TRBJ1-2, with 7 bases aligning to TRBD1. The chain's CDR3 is CASWDSRNYGYTF. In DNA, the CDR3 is TGTGCCAGCTGGGACAGCAGGAACTATGGCTACACCTTC.